The clone carrying this T cell receptor beta chain was recorded once. In the study's own analysis: Amplified reference gene primers provided the basis for estimating nucleated cell counts. Clones were sequenced by immunoSEQ multiplex PCR, and TCRdb holds only the in-frame ones, with some missing. D and trimming were read from the DNA, whereas the V and J calls and clone size are those reported in that table. The sample yields 110,000 to 150,000 clones, roughly three quarters seen once. This entry is derived from a study of blood T cell repertoires in COVID-19. Turning to the study itself: PBMCs, B-cell-depleted T cells, or T cells provided the cDNA or gDNA that made up the material.

The material sequenced was peripheral blood. The clonotype originates from a man between 60 and 75 years old with acute or convalescent COVID-19.

The CDR3 DNA follows: TGTGCCAGCTCACCACCTCCCGGGACAGGGGGCAATCAGCCCCAGCATTTT. Translation gives CASSPPPGTGGNQPQHF. This chain links TRBV18 with TRBJ1-5; TRBD1 matches 10 bases. The CDR3 is 17 amino acids. Germline V gene data show CDR1 as KGHSH and CDR2 as LQKENI. The J segment lost 2 bases and the V segment lost 0 bases, leaving 4 bases of the junction unmatched.